This paragraph reports one T cell receptor beta chain. The data were taken from a study of T cells in Graves' hyperthyroidism and ophthalmopathy. The ends were cut back, 8 bases at V and 5 bases at J, with 19 bases in the middle. The CDR3 sequence is 14 residues long. Germline assignment: CDR1 SGHAT and CDR2 FQNNGV. RNA transcripts served as the template for amplifying TCR beta CDR3 regions. The study used the HTBI primer set for a first-round RT-PCR of the TCR CDR3. One entry per CDR3 protein, called by TCRdb with MiXCR from the multiplex PCR reads. In the table there are around 400,000 distinct CDR3 sequences, roughly an eighth of which are singletons.

The specimen was blood. The V gene is TRBV11-2, the J gene TRBJ2-7; TRBD2 is a possible D gene (7 bases). This clonotype was obtained from a woman aged 18-29 years with Graves' hyperthyroidism. CDR3 region: CASGMIAGADEQYF. The CDR3 nucleotides read TGTGCCAGCGGCATGATCGCGGGGGCTGACGAGCAGTACTTC. The complete variable domain, with remaining parts taken from reference TRBV11-2 and TRBJ2-7, reads EAGVAQSPRYKIIEKRQSVAFWCNPISGHATLYWYQQILGQGPKLLIQFQNNGVVDDSQLPKDRFSAERLKGVDSTLKIQPAKLEDSAVYLCASGMIAGADEQYFGPGTRLTVT.